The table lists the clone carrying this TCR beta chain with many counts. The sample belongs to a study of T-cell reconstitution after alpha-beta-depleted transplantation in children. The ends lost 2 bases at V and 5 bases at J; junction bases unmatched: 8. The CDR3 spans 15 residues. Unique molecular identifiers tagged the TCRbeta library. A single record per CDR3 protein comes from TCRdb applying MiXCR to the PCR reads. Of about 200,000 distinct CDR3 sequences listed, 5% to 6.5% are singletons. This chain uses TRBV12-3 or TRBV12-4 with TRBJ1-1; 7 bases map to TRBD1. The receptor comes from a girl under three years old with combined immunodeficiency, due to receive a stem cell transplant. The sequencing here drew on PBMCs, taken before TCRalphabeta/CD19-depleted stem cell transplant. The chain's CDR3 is CASSLSAQGGTEAFF. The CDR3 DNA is TGTGCCAGCAGTTTAAGCGCCCAGGGGGGGACTGAAGCTTTCTTT.